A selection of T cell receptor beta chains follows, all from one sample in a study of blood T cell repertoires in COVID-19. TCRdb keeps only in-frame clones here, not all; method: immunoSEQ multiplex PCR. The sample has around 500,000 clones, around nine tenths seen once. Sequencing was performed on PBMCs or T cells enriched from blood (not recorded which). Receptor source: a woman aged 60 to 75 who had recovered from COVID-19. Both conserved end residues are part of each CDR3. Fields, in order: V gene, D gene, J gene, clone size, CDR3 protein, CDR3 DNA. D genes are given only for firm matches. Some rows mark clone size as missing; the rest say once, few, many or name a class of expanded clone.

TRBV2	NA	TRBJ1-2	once	CASSAGQHYGYTF	TGTGCCAGCAGCGCCGGACAGCACTATGGCTACACCTTC
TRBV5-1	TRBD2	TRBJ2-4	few	CASSVLAGIAKNIQYF	TGCGCCAGCAGCGTGCTAGCGGGGATAGCCAAAAACATTCAGTACTTC
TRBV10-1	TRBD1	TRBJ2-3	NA	CASSPGQGAHRNTQYF	TGCGCCAGCAGCCCCGGACAGGGCGCACACAGAAATACGCAGTATTTT
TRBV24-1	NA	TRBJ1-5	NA	CATSLHLPQHF	TGTGCCACCAGTTTACACCTGCCCCAGCATTTT
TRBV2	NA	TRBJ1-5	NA	CASSEATGTSLVQPQHF	TGTGCCAGCAGTGAAGCAACAGGGACAAGCCTGGTTCAGCCCCAGCATTTT
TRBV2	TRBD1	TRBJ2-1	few	CATPAGGRSSYNEQFF	TGTGCCACTCCAGCAGGGGGCCGCAGCTCCTACAATGAGCAGTTCTTC
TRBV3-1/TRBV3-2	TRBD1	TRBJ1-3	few	CASSPGTAYSGNTIYF	TGTGCCAGCAGCCCGGGGACAGCCTACTCTGGAAACACCATATATTTT
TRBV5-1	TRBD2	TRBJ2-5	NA	CASSLDLAGGETQYF	TGCGCCAGCAGCTTGGATCTAGCGGGGGGCGAGACCCAGTACTTC
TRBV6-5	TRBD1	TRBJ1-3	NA	CAIRGGQGTGNTIYF	TGTGCCATAAGAGGGGGACAGGGAACTGGAAACACCATATATTTT
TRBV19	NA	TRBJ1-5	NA	CASSIGRFNQPQHF	TGTGCCAGTAGTATAGGCAGATTCAATCAGCCCCAGCATTTT
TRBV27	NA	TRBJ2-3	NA	CASKTWSDTQYF	TGTGCCAGCAAGACTTGGTCAGATACGCAGTATTTT
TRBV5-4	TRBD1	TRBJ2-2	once	CASSSGTGVNTGELFF	TGTGCCAGCAGCTCGGGGACAGGGGTGAACACCGGGGAGCTGTTTTTT
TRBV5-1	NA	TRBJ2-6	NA	CASSVGTPGANVLTF	TGCGCCAGCAGCGTCGGGACACCTGGGGCCAACGTCCTGACTTTC
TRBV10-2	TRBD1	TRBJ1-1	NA	CASSDTGASKAFF	TGCGCCAGCAGTGATACAGGGGCCTCTAAAGCTTTCTTT
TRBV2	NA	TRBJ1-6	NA	CASSDLRVGNNSPLHF	TGTGCCAGCAGTGATCTACGCGTCGGGAATAATTCACCCCTCCACTTT
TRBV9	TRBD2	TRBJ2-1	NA	CASSVLSSGGRVNEQFF	TGTGCCAGCAGCGTACTTTCCAGCGGGGGCCGCGTTAATGAGCAGTTCTTC
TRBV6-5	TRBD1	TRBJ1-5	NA	CASRQGNGNQPQHF	TGTGCCAGCAGACAGGGGAATGGCAATCAGCCCCAGCATTTT
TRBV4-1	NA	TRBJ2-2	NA	CASSHVTGTGELFF	TGCGCCAGCAGCCACGTTACAGGCACCGGGGAGCTGTTTTTT